This passage covers 16 T cell receptor beta chains from one sample sequenced in a study of PD-1 blockade in classical Hodgkin lymphoma (dated by TCRdb to 2018 to 2021). The method behind the library was the immunoSEQ multiplex PCR assay. TCRdb stores this immuneACCESS table with in-frame sequences only. Part of the clones is absent; in the studies checked, under half of the shortfall reflects unresolved V genes, and no reason is known for the rest. The sample table holds around 27,000 clones, of which 90% to 95% were seen once. The top ten constitute roughly 3.8% of the sample. The sample's time point label, decoded: newly diagnosed, previously untreated cHL patient sample. Specimen: peripheral blood mononuclear cells (PBMCs). The source of these receptors is a human donor with classical Hodgkin lymphoma.

The chain recombines TRBV19 with TRBJ1-5; 10 positions agree with TRBD1. The CDR3 sequence is 16 residues long. In germline, CDR1 is LNHDA, CDR2 SQIVND (reference sequence). The J segment lost 8 bases and the V segment lost 6 bases, leaving 13 bases of the junction unmatched. This CDR3 reads CASRPNADRGLKPQHF. The CDR3, as DNA: TGTGCCAGTAGACCTAACGCCGACAGGGGGCTCAAGCCCCAGCATTTT.

The rearrangement links TRBV7-2 to TRBJ1-1, with D possibly TRBD1 on 6 matching bases. Germline loops: CDR1 SGHTA, CDR2 FQGNSA. This CDR3 region has 15 residues. The V end was cut by 2 bases, the J end by 1 base, with 11 bases between. Here the CDR3 reads CASSLPGASNTEAFF. CDR3 in DNA: TGTGCCAGCAGCTTACCGGGGGCCTCGAACACTGAAGCTTTCTTT.

The V gene is TRBV5-1, the J gene TRBJ1-3; TRBD1 is a possible D gene (6 bases). This CDR3 is 17 amino acids long. Germline CDR1 is SGHRS and CDR2 is YFSETQ. Trimming removed 0 bases from V and 1 base from J, with 14 bases in between. The CDR3 spells CASSLAPGGLSGNTIYF. CDR3 nucleotide sequence: TGCGCCAGCAGCTTGGCCCCCGGGGGGCTATCTGGAAACACCATATATTTT.

The rearrangement joins TRBV5-1 to TRBJ2-5, with 9 positions matching TRBD1. With 0 bases clipped from V and 4 bases from J, the junction kept 4 bases outside the gene matches. The CDR3 length is 15 residues. Germline values: CDR1 SGHRS, CDR2 YFSETQ. CDR3 sequence (DNA): TGCGCCAGCAGCTTGGAGGGACAGGGAGTAGAGACCCAGTACTTC. This translates into CASSLEGQGVETQYF.

The chain is built from TRBV29-1 and TRBJ1-2; 8 bases match TRBD1. Germline assignment: CDR1 SQVTM and CDR2 ANQGSEA. Germline trimming cut 7 bases from V and 6 bases from J; bases unmatched to any gene: 7. The CDR3 loop spans 12 amino acids. The CDR3: CSALGQEDGYTF. CDR3 DNA sequence: TGCAGCGCATTGGGACAGGAAGATGGCTACACCTTC.

The J gene is TRBJ1-3, the V gene TRBV9; D unresolved. This CDR3 contains 14 residues. With 0 bases removed from V and 0 bases from J, the gap between germline ends came to 4 bases. Germline V gene lookup returns CDR1 SGDLS and CDR2 YYNGEE. The DNA of the CDR3 is TGTGCCAGCAGCGTAGGGGTCTCTGGAAACACCATATATTTT. Its protein product is CASSVGVSGNTIYF.

This chain joins TRBV6-1 and TRBJ2-1, with 8 bases fitting TRBD1. The CDR3 totals 15 residues. Germline V gene sequence: CDR1 MNHNS, CDR2 SASEGT. The V and J ends lost 4 bases and 8 bases, in that order; junction bases with no gene match: 10. The CDR3 protein is CASSAGQGAWDEQFF. As DNA, the CDR3 is TGTGCCAGCAGTGCTGGGCAGGGGGCGTGGGATGAGCAGTTCTTC.

Written as DNA, the CDR3 is TGCGCCAGCAGCTTGTTGGGACTAGCGGATTTCCCCTCGGTCCAGTTCTTC. It specifies CASSLLGLADFPSVQFF. The chain links TRBV5-1 to TRBJ2-1; 11 bases map to TRBD2. Germline CDR1 and CDR2: SGHRS and YFSETQ. V lost 1 base and J lost 13; bases outside the gene matches: 16. This CDR3 contains 17 residues.

V and J are TRBV5-1 and TRBJ2-1, with a tentative D call TRBD2 (6 bases). V lost 3 bases, J lost 1 base, and 8 bases lay in between. The CDR3 runs 14 residues. Germline CDR1 is SGHRS and CDR2 is YFSETQ. The CDR3 DNA is TGCGCCAGCAGCTCGGAGGGATCCTACAATGAGCAGTTCTTC. Translating it yields CASSSEGSYNEQFF.

This chain links TRBV9 with TRBJ2-6; D might be TRBD1 (5 bases). CDR3 length: 15 residues. V lost 0 bases to trimming and J lost 5 bases, with 9 bases between them. From germline, CDR1 is SGDLS and CDR2 YYNGEE. CDR3 DNA: TGTGCCAGCAGCGTAGAGTCGGACAGGGCCAACGTCCTGACTTTC. Translating it yields CASSVESDRANVLTF.

This sequence joins TRBV7-9 and TRBJ2-5; D not certain. CDR3 length: 11 residues. V lost 3 bases and J lost 5, with 4 bases in between. Looked up from germline, CDR1 is SEHNR and CDR2 is FQNEAQ (reference sequence). The CDR3: CASSFYETQYF. CDR3 bases: TGTGCCAGCAGCTTCTATGAGACCCAGTACTTC.

This clone was seen just once. CDR3 sequence: CASSALASAETQYF. In nucleotides, the CDR3 is TGTGCCAGCAGCGCCCTCGCCAGCGCCGAGACCCAGTACTTC. V is TRBV11-2 and J is TRBJ2-5; D not resolved. The CDR3 is made up of 14 amino acids. CDR1 and CDR2 (germline): SGHAT, FQNNGV. V shed 5 bases and J shed 5 bases, with 15 bases lying between them.

The genes are TRBV19 and TRBJ1-1; the D is unclear. The V and J ends lost 1 base and 2 bases respectively, with 8 bases between them. Per germline, CDR1 LNHDA and CDR2 SQIVND (reference sequence). CDR3 length: 14 amino acids. CDR3 sequence reads: CASSIGFSNTEAFF. CDR3 nucleotides: TGTGCCAGTAGTATAGGATTCAGCAACACTGAAGCTTTCTTT.

V usage is TRBV7-9 and J usage is TRBJ2-1, with a weak D call TRBD1 (5 bases). Trimming removed 5 bases at V and 5 bases at J, with 10 bases between. This CDR3 has 13 amino acids. CDR1 is SEHNR and CDR2 is FQNEAQ in the germline V gene (reference sequence). The CDR3: CASSLLGDNEQFF. CDR3 in DNA: TGTGCCAGCAGCCTGCTAGGGGACAATGAGCAGTTCTTC.

The chain is built from TRBV7-2 and TRBJ2-5; D remains unclear. The J call is in doubt because the DNA end fits TRBJ2-7 better. This CDR3 comprises 15 residues. The germline gives CDR1 SGHTA, CDR2 FQGNSA. CDR3 sequence (DNA): TGTGCCAGCAGCCTCTTACCTGAGACCGCCTACGAGCAGTACTTC. The encoded protein is CASSLLPETAYEQYF.

The chain couples TRBV5-1 to TRBJ2-5, with D tentatively TRBD1 or TRBD2 (5 bases each). The CDR3 extends over 12 amino acids. V shed 7 bases and J shed 2 bases, with 9 bases lying between them. CDR1 and CDR2 (germline): SGHRS, YFSETQ. CDR3 sequence (DNA): TGCGCCAGCTGGGACGCACAAGAGACCCAGTACTTC. This codes for CASWDAQETQYF.